This passage covers 4 T cell receptor beta chains from one sample sequenced in a study of Tregs in tolerant kidney transplant recipients. Clones were read by immunoSEQ multiplex PCR, and TCRdb kept only the in-frame ones, dropping some. The data show about 52,000 clones, approximately 91% seen once. The nonmyeloablative bone marrow transplants came from related graft donors, with transient mixed chimerism. Specimen: CD8+ T cells from blood (PBMCs), collected 24 months after the transplant. These receptors were obtained from a human patient who received a combined kidney and bone marrow transplant. The graft donor may be the source of some T cells.

As for this clone: The sample carries other DNA sequences with the same CDR3. The V call is TRBV27, the J call TRBJ2-7, with 9 positions matching TRBD2. Germline CDR1 and CDR2: MNHEY and SMNVEV (reference sequence). Trimming at V came to 4 bases and at J to 2 bases, leaving 6 bases not matched to a gene. The CDR3 runs 15 residues. The CDR3 DNA sequence: TGTGCCAGCAGTTCGGGACTAGCACTTACCTACGAGCAGTACTTC. This sequence encodes CASSSGLALTYEQYF.

The chain is built from TRBV19 and TRBJ1-1; D possibly corresponds to TRBD1 (6 bases). Germline CDR1 reads LNHDA; CDR2 reads SQIVND (reference sequence). V lost 5 bases to trimming and J lost 2 bases, with 15 bases between them. The CDR3 spans 15 residues. The DNA of the CDR3 is TGTGCCAGTAGTCAATCACCCGGGACAAACACTGAAGCTTTCTTT. Its translation is CASSQSPGTNTEAFF. Together with reference TRBV19 and TRBJ1-1, the CDR3 gives the full variable domain: DGGITQSPKYLFRKEGQNVTLSCEQNLNHDAMYWYRQDPGQGLRLIYYSQIVNDFQKGDIAEGYSVSREKKESFPLTVTSAQKNPTAFYLCASSQSPGTNTEAFFGQGTRLTVV.

The CDR3 is CASSFEAGGSEQFF. CDR3 nucleotides: TGTGCCAGCAGTTTTGAAGCGGGAGGGAGTGAGCAGTTCTTC. V usage is TRBV27 and J usage is TRBJ2-1; the match to TRBD2 covers 10 bases. V lost 3 bases to trimming and J lost 9 bases; unmatched junction nucleotides: 5. CDR1 MNHEY and CDR2 SMNVEV come from the germline V gene (reference sequence). The CDR3 has 14 residues.

The V call is TRBV7-6, the J call TRBJ2-5; D is ambiguous. The DNA matches TRBJ2-7 better at its end, which makes the J call doubtful. The CDR3 has 12 amino acids. In germline, CDR1 is SGHVS, CDR2 FNYEAQ. Here the CDR3 reads CASSPGDYEQYF. The CDR3 nucleotides are TGTGCCAGCAGCCCCGGTGATTACGAGCAGTACTTC.